This T cell receptor (beta chain) was recovered during a study of blood T cell repertoires in COVID-19. Assay used: immunoSEQ multiplex PCR; TCRdb lists only in-frame clones, some missing. The sample has about 200,000 clones, around 80% seen once. The material sequenced was peripheral blood. The receptor comes from a man over 45 with active or convalescent COVID-19.

The CDR3 DNA follows: TGTGCCAGCAGCCAACTAGCGGGGGCCTCAGATACGCAGTATTTT. Protein product: CASSQLAGASDTQYF. This rearrangement joins TRBV6-2 or TRBV6-3 to TRBJ2-3; TRBD2 agrees at 11 bases. The ends lost 6 bases at V and 4 bases at J; junction bases unmatched: 6. The CDR3 has 15 residues. Germline V CDR1 and CDR2: MNHEY, SVGEGT.